The 32 T cell receptor beta chains below all came from one sample that was sequenced in a study of Graves' ophthalmopathy and Graves' hyperthyroidism. Beta-chain TCR CDR3 regions were amplified from RNA transcripts. Second-round multiplex PCR came after first-round RT-PCR with HTBI primers. TCRdb re-called the multiplex PCR reads with MiXCR, one entry per CDR3 protein. The repertoire has 200,000 to 300,000 distinct CDR3 sequences, 45% of them found once; the top ten carry over 40%. Source material: peripheral blood. All receptors come from an adult man with Graves' ophthalmopathy.

There are a few counts of this clonotype. CDR3 DNA: TGTGCCAGCAGCTTCAGCCCCACCGACGAGCAGTACTTC. It specifies CASSFSPTDEQYF. V usage is TRBV7-9 and J usage is TRBJ2-7; D is undetermined. The CDR3 totals 13 residues. Germline lookup yields CDR1 SEHNR and CDR2 FQNEAQ (reference sequence). V was pared by 3 bases and J by 5 bases, with 11 bases between.

This sequence joins TRBV20-1 and TRBJ2-7; 11 positions agree with TRBD2. The CDR3 runs to 16 residues. CDR1 DFQATT and CDR2 SNEGSKA come from the germline V gene (reference sequence). V lost 2 bases, J lost 5 bases, and 11 bases stayed unmatched. The CDR3 DNA sequence: TGCAGTGCTAGATCCGATAGCGGGGGGGATAACGACGAGCAGTACTTC. Translating it yields CSARSDSGGDNDEQYF.

J is TRBJ2-5 and V is TRBV9; D ambiguous. The CDR3 consists of 14 residues. Deletions cut 3 bases from V and 3 bases from J, with 12 bases between. The germline CDR1 and CDR2 sequences are SGDLS and YYNGEE. In nucleotides, the CDR3 is TGTGCCAGCAGCGAGGATCGGCAGGAAGAGACCCAGTACTTC. It codes for CASSEDRQEETQYF.

This clonotype has just a few counts. This chain connects TRBV24-1 to TRBJ2-2; TRBD2 matches 7 bases. The germline V gene encodes CDR1 KGHDR and CDR2 SFDVKD. J lost 6 bases, V lost 4 bases, and 7 bases had no gene match. The CDR3 loop spans 15 amino acids. The CDR3 region is CATSETGLEAGELFF. Written as DNA, the CDR3 is TGTGCCACCAGTGAAACAGGACTAGAAGCCGGGGAGCTGTTTTTT.

This chain uses TRBV9 with TRBJ2-2; perhaps D is TRBD1 or TRBD2 (6 bases each). CDR3 length equals 15 residues. CDR1 SGDLS and CDR2 YYNGEE come from the germline V gene. Trimming removed 5 bases at V and 3 bases at J, with 14 bases between. The CDR3 spells CASSEGGSYTGELFF. CDR3 DNA sequence: TGTGCCAGCAGTGAGGGGGGATCGTACACCGGGGAGCTGTTTTTT.

This clonotype was detected ten times or more. The V gene is TRBV7-9, the J gene TRBJ1-2; D possibly corresponds to TRBD1 (5 bases). This CDR3 spans 13 amino acids. The V gene's germline CDR1 is SEHNR and CDR2 FQNEAQ (reference sequence). Trimming removed 5 bases at V and 8 bases at J, with 15 bases between. DNA for the CDR3: TGTGCCAGCAGCGTTAGCAGGACACCGGGCTACACCTTC. It yields the protein CASSVSRTPGYTF.

The chain recombines TRBV14 with TRBJ2-7, with no clear D. The V end was cut by 3 bases, the J end by 6 bases, with 6 bases between. The germline CDR1 and CDR2 sequences are SGHDN and FVKESK. The CDR3 sequence is 11 residues long. The chain's CDR3 is CASSHGCEQYF. The CDR3 nucleotides read TGTGCCAGCAGCCATGGCTGCGAGCAGTACTTC.

This chain connects TRBV5-4 to TRBJ2-5; D remains ambiguous. In germline, CDR1 is SGHNT, CDR2 YYREEE (reference sequence). This CDR3 has 14 residues. V was trimmed by 4 bases and J by 5 bases, leaving 15 bases between them. The CDR3, as DNA: TGTGCCAGCAGCCCATCGGGTGGTTCTGAGACCCAGTACTTC. This gives the protein CASSPSGGSETQYF.

This clonotype was seen a few times. The chain couples TRBV7-9 to TRBJ1-2; the D is unclear. The germline V gene encodes CDR1 SEHNR and CDR2 FQNEAQ (reference sequence). The CDR3 length is 17 residues. V was trimmed by 1 base and J by 4 bases, leaving 19 bases between them. Here the CDR3 reads CASSLGGSIGRPYGYTF. In nucleotides, the CDR3 is TGTGCCAGCAGCTTAGGTGGGAGCATTGGACGCCCCTATGGCTACACCTTC.

V is TRBV4-1 and J is TRBJ1-5; D ambiguous. From germline, CDR1 is MGHRA and CDR2 YSYEKL. The length of the CDR3 is 15 residues. V lost 0 bases to trimming and J lost 5 bases, with 11 bases between them. The CDR3 nucleotides read TGCGCCAGCAGCCAAGATCCGGGAACCCATCAGCCCCAGCATTTT. Residues: CASSQDPGTHQPQHF.

This clonotype was detected ten times or more. The chain carries TRBV5-1 and TRBJ1-5; D perhaps matches TRBD1 (6 bases). Germline lookup yields CDR1 SGHRS and CDR2 YFSETQ. This CDR3 is built from 15 residues. V was trimmed by 1 base and J by 3 bases, leaving 11 bases between them. CDR3 amino acids: CASSLTTGNNQPQHF. The CDR3, as DNA: TGCGCCAGCAGCTTGACCACAGGGAACAATCAGCCCCAGCATTTT.

The CDR3 is CASRVRQGARETQHF. CDR3 sequence (DNA): TGTGCCAGCAGGGTACGACAGGGGGCACGGGAGACCCAGCATTTT. This chain joins TRBV2 and TRBJ1-5, with 10 bases fitting TRBD1. CDR1 and CDR2 from the germline V gene are SNHLY and FYNNEI. V lost 6 bases to trimming and J lost 11 bases; unmatched junction nucleotides: 13. CDR3 size: 15 residues.

The chain combines TRBV2 with TRBJ1-2; D is unresolved. Looked up from germline, CDR1 is SNHLY and CDR2 is FYNNEI. This CDR3 spans 13 amino acids. V was cut by 3 bases and J by 8 bases, with 13 bases left in between. The CDR3 region is CASSEESLGGYTF. The CDR3 coding sequence is TGTGCCAGCAGTGAGGAATCTTTAGGGGGCTACACCTTC.

This chain uses TRBV19 with TRBJ1-2, with D hard to call. Looked up from germline, CDR1 is LNHDA and CDR2 is SQIVND (reference sequence). CDR3 size: 11 residues. Trimming left V 7 bases short and J 8 bases short, with 11 bases between. In DNA, the CDR3 is TGTGCCAGTAAGGAGGTTGAGGGCTACACCTTC. Its protein is CASKEVEGYTF.

This chain joins TRBV7-2 and TRBJ2-5; D could derive from TRBD1 or TRBD2 (5 bases each). Trimming removed 2 bases from V and 1 base from J, with 11 bases in between. The CDR3 is made up of 15 amino acids. The germline V gene encodes CDR1 SGHTA and CDR2 FQGNSA. In DNA form, the CDR3 reads TGTGCCAGCAGCTTAAAGTGGGACGGCCAAGAGACCCAGTACTTC. As protein: CASSLKWDGQETQYF.

The V and J genes are TRBV10-1 and TRBJ1-1, with TRBD1 matching over 9 bases. The CDR3 covers 14 residues. Trimming took 6 bases from V and 3 from J; bases not matched to a gene: 5. Germline V lookup: CDR1 WNHNN, CDR2 SYGVQD (reference sequence). The DNA for the CDR3 is TGCGCCAGCAGCGATGACAGGGGGGACACTGAAGCTTTCTTT. Protein sequence: CASSDDRGDTEAFF.

This clonotype was seen just once. This rearrangement joins TRBV2 to TRBJ2-1, with D maybe TRBD2 (5 bases). The CDR3 length is 15 residues. The germline V and J ends were trimmed by 2 bases and 6 bases, with 14 bases remaining between them. Germline V gene lookup returns CDR1 SNHLY and CDR2 FYNNEI. The CDR3: CASSELRAVGNEQFF. Here the CDR3 DNA reads TGTGCCAGCAGTGAACTGAGGGCGGTGGGCAATGAGCAGTTCTTC.

Details on this clonotype: One end of the junction varies from germline; a read error may be responsible. The CDR3 DNA is TGTGCCAGCAGCCAGGACACCCTAAACAACTATGGCTGCACCTTC. Its protein product is CASSQDTLNNYGCTF. V is TRBV6-5 and J is TRBJ1-2; a weak D match, TRBD1 (5 bases). CDR3 size: 15 residues. Per the germline V gene, CDR1 is MNHEY and CDR2 is SVGAGI.

V and J are TRBV5-1 and TRBJ1-4, with 10 bases identical to TRBD1. Per germline, CDR1 SGHRS and CDR2 YFSETQ. The CDR3 extends over 14 amino acids. The V and J ends lost 4 bases and 5 bases, in that order; junction bases with no gene match: 2. CDR3 in amino acids: CASSAGQGNEKLFF. Here the CDR3 DNA reads TGCGCCAGCAGCGCGGGACAGGGGAATGAAAAACTGTTTTTT. The variable domain in full, completed from reference TRBV5-1 and TRBJ1-4, reads KAGVTQTPRYLIKTRGQQVTLSCSPISGHRSVSWYQQTPGQGLQFLFEYFSETQRNKGNFPGRFSGRQFSNSRSEMNVSTLELGDSALYLCASSAGQGNEKLFFGSGTQLSVL.

The V gene is TRBV29-1, the J gene TRBJ1-2; the D is unclear. The length of the CDR3 is 12 residues. Trimming left V 6 bases short and J 2 bases short, with 10 bases between. Germline loops: CDR1 SQVTM, CDR2 ANQGSEA. This chain's CDR3 is CSVRGENYGYTF. In DNA, the CDR3 is TGCAGCGTCCGGGGAGAAAACTATGGCTACACCTTC.

The V and J genes are TRBV7-3 and TRBJ2-5; a possible D gene is TRBD2 (5 bases). The CDR3 extends over 15 amino acids. V was pared by 7 bases and J by 1 base, with 16 bases between. Looked up from germline, CDR1 is SGHTA and CDR2 is FQGTGA. CDR3 sequence reads: CASIAKEAGQETQYF. The CDR3 region has the DNA TGTGCCAGCATAGCGAAGGAGGCGGGCCAAGAGACCCAGTACTTC.

The rearrangement links TRBV20-1 to TRBJ1-3; D remains unclear. V gave up 3 bases and J gave up 0 bases, with 6 bases separating them. Germline V gene data show CDR1 as DFQATT and CDR2 as SNEGSKA (reference sequence). This CDR3 comprises 13 residues. The CDR3 is CSASNPSGNTIYF. The CDR3 nucleotides are TGCAGTGCTAGTAATCCCTCTGGAAACACCATATATTTT.

The rearrangement links TRBV10-3 to TRBJ2-5; 11 positions match TRBD1. Germline lookup yields CDR1 ENHRY and CDR2 SYGVKD. Losses at the gene ends were 6 bases for V and 5 bases for J; bases not matched to a gene: 5. The CDR3 is made up of 14 amino acids. The CDR3 here is CAISPGQGGETQYF. CDR3 sequence (DNA): TGTGCCATCAGCCCGGGACAGGGGGGGGAGACCCAGTACTTC.

This clonotype was detected only a few times. The chain links TRBV27 to TRBJ1-2; 8 nucleotides line up with TRBD1. The J segment lost 0 bases and the V segment lost 0 bases, leaving 6 bases of the junction unmatched. The CDR3 covers 17 residues. Germline V gives CDR1 MNHEY, CDR2 SMNVEV (reference sequence). CDR3 bases: TGTGCCAGCAGTTTATCGGGACAGGCGAACCCTAACTATGGCTACACCTTC. Protein: CASSLSGQANPNYGYTF.

For this clonotype: Germline and junction disagree at one end, which may indicate a read error. CDR3 bases: TGTGCTAGCAGCTTCTCCCGGTCAGGCAGCTATTCACCCCTCCACTTT. It is translated as CASSFSRSGSYSPLHF. V usage is TRBV7-3 and J usage is TRBJ1-6, with D hard to call. The CDR3 spans 16 residues. Germline CDR1 is SGHTA and CDR2 is FQGTGA.

The gene calls are TRBV12-3 or TRBV12-4 and TRBJ1-1; no definite D call. V was pared by 7 bases and J by 5 bases, with 14 bases between. CDR3 length: 13 residues. The CDR3 loop is CASTLTSWTEAFF. In DNA form, the CDR3 reads TGTGCCAGCACCCTTACATCGTGGACTGAAGCTTTCTTT.

The sample holds one count of this clonotype. One junction end does not reproduce the germline sequence, and a read error may be involved. The chain combines TRBV12-3 or TRBV12-4 with TRBJ1-2; 8 bases are a match to TRBD1. CDR3 length equals 11 residues. The CDR3 bases are TGTGCCAGCAGTTCGGACAGGGATCTTCTATTC. Amino acid sequence: CASSSDRDLLF.

Only a few counts were recorded for this clonotype. The chain has TRBV4-1 and TRBJ1-2; D gene uncertain. CDR1 and CDR2 from the germline V gene are MGHRA and YSYEKL. V lost 2 bases, J lost 1 base, and 11 bases lay in between. The CDR3 has 15 amino acids. The CDR3 nucleotides are TGCGCCAGCAGCCAATTCGGCGGATTTAACTATGGCTACACCTTC. Amino acids: CASSQFGGFNYGYTF.

V usage is TRBV7-3 and J usage is TRBJ2-2; 14 nucleotides line up with TRBD2. Germline V lookup: CDR1 SGHTA, CDR2 FQGTGA. CDR3 size: 15 residues. The junction had 9 bases not matched to a gene; V was cut back by 5 bases and J by 13 bases. The CDR3 reads CASSPGLAGGRVLFF. As DNA, the CDR3 is TGTGCCAGCAGCCCCGGACTAGCGGGGGGCCGGGTGCTGTTTTTT.

The chain employs TRBV5-1 and TRBJ1-2; D is unresolved. Trimming shortened V by 2 bases and J by 0 bases, and 14 bases separated the two germline ends. CDR1 is SGHRS and CDR2 is YFSETQ in the germline V gene. This CDR3 spans 16 amino acids. CDR3 coding DNA: TGCGCCAGCAGCTTTTACCCGGACGGTACTAACTATGGCTACACCTTC. Protein sequence: CASSFYPDGTNYGYTF.

The J gene is TRBJ2-7, the V gene TRBV7-3; no clear D. CDR3 length: 14 residues. V was clipped by 5 bases and J by 6 bases, with 17 bases between them. Germline CDR1 is SGHTA and CDR2 is FQGTGA. The CDR3 sequence is CASSPDLRKGEQYF. Here the CDR3 DNA reads TGTGCCAGCAGCCCAGACCTAAGAAAGGGCGAGCAGTACTTC.

This clonotype was counted only a few times. The rearrangement links TRBV2 to TRBJ2-5; tentatively, D is TRBD1 or TRBD2 (5 bases each). Trimming removed 9 bases at V and 3 bases at J, with 23 bases between. The length of the CDR3 is 16 residues. Germline V gene lookup returns CDR1 SNHLY and CDR2 FYNNEI. The CDR3 loop is CARSTPPGTVKETQYF. In DNA, the CDR3 is TGTGCCAGATCTACACCCCCTGGGACGGTTAAAGAGACCCAGTACTTC.